The next 10 T cell receptor beta chains were all read from a single sample in a study of tumor-infiltrating lymphocytes in primary liver carcinoma. Total RNA amounting to roughly 450 ng was the source from which TCR beta cDNA was made with a constant-region primer. Investigators got TCR beta libraries out of three nested multiplex PCR rounds, done with slightly modified ARM-PCR. Both of the initial two PCR rounds ran for approximately 11 cycles and employed TRBV1-TRBV30 forward primers alongside a C-beta reverse primer. TCRdb reanalysed the multiplex PCR reads using MiXCR and keeps one entry per CDR3 protein. Of 75,000 to 80,000 distinct CDR3 sequences in the sample, about 75% are singletons; the top ten hold around 24%. Without any cell sorting, about 19-31 mg of bulk tissue yielded co-extracted RNA and DNA. The sequencing sample was made of tumor-adjacent normal liver tissue. These receptors all stem from a man aged 35 to 55 with primary liver carcinoma and hepatitis B virus infection.

About this clonotype itself: Compared with germline, one end of the junction differs, possibly owing to a read error. J is TRBJ2-7 and V is TRBV4-1; 9 nucleotides agree with TRBD1. This CDR3 contains 16 residues. Germline V gene sequence: CDR1 MGHRA, CDR2 YSYEKL. For the CDR3, the DNA is TGCGCCAGCAACCAAAAACCACCGGGACAGGGCTACGAGCAGTACTTC. Translation gives CASNQKPPGQGYEQYF.

About this clonotype: Germline and junction disagree at one end, which may indicate a read error. The rearrangement uses TRBV10-3 and TRBJ1-1; D possibly corresponds to TRBD1 (5 bases). The germline V gene has CDR1 ENHRY and CDR2 SYGVKD. The CDR3 consists of 13 residues. The CDR3 coding sequence is TGTGCCATCAAGGCGGGGGAGAACACTGAAACTTTCTTT. As protein: CAIKAGENTETFF.

In regard to this clonotype: A much larger clone lies a single base off, so this may be a read error. The V call is TRBV12-3 or TRBV12-4, the J call TRBJ1-1, with a weak D call TRBD1 (6 bases). The germline V and J ends were trimmed by 3 bases and 3 bases, with 14 bases remaining between them. The CDR3 is 15 amino acids. The CDR3 protein is CASSFSRGRHTEAFF. The CDR3 DNA reads TGTGCCAGCAGTTTTTCTCGGGGGCGCCACACTGAAGCTTTCTTT.

On this clonotype itself: One end of the junction is discordant with germline, which a read error may explain. This chain joins TRBV12-3 or TRBV12-4 and TRBJ2-4; a weak D match, TRBD1 (6 bases). There are 13 residues in the CDR3. The CDR3 loop reads CVSSLGANNIQYF. The DNA of the CDR3 is TGTGTCAGCAGTTTGGGGGCCAATAACATTCAGTACTTC.

As concerns this clonotype: Compared with germline, one end of the junction differs, possibly owing to a read error. V and J are TRBV29-1 and TRBJ2-1, with 11 bases aligning to TRBD2. The germline V gene encodes CDR1 SQVTM and CDR2 ANQGSEA. The CDR3 contains 15 residues. The CDR3 nucleotides are TGCAGCGTTGGATTAGCGGGAGGGTTCTACGATGAGCAGTTCTTC. Its protein product is CSVGLAGGFYDEQFF.

In the case of this clonotype: As the CDR3 is not closed by the conserved phenylalanine or tryptophan, this likely results from a read error. The rearrangement joins TRBV12-3 or TRBV12-4 to TRBJ2-7, with D perhaps matching TRBD1 or TRBD2 (5 bases each). CDR3 length equals 14 residues. Here the CDR3 DNA reads TGTGCCAGCAGTTTCGAGGGCAACTGGGACGAACAGTACTAC. It yields the protein CASSFEGNWDEQYY.

Comments on this clonotype: One junction end disagrees with the germline gene, perhaps due to a read error. The V and J genes are TRBV11-2 and TRBJ2-3; a possible D gene is TRBD2 (6 bases). Germline loops: CDR1 SGHAT, CDR2 FQNNGV. CDR3 size: 15 residues. The CDR3 nucleotides are TGTGCCAGCAGTTTAGCGGCTAACGGGAAACTTACGCAGTATTTC. It yields the protein CASSLAANGKLTQYF.

At least ten counts were recorded for this clonotype. V and J are TRBV28 and TRBJ2-6; 9 bases agree with TRBD1. Per the germline V gene, CDR1 is MDHEN and CDR2 is SYDVKM. The CDR3 is 18 amino acids. V trimming: 3 bases; J trimming: 0 bases; junction bases outside the gene matches: 6. For the CDR3, the DNA is TGTGCCAGCAGTTTTCTCGGACAGGGGCTCTCTGGGGCCAACGTCCTGACTTTC. It specifies CASSFLGQGLSGANVLTF.

About this clonotype itself: A much more abundant neighbour one base away suggests this may be a read error. The CDR3 does not close with the conserved phenylalanine or tryptophan, likely indicating a read error. The genes are TRBV5-1 and TRBJ1-1; the D is unclear. Germline V gene sequence: CDR1 SGHRS, CDR2 YFSETQ. The CDR3 has 13 residues. The ends were cut back, 1 base at V and 0 bases at J, with 4 bases in the middle. CDR3 nucleotide sequence: TGCGCCAGCAGCTTGAGGGTGAACACTGAAGCTTTCATT. It is translated as CASSLRVNTEAFI.

Note on this clonotype: One junction end does not reproduce the germline sequence, and a read error may be involved. The chain joins TRBV11-1 to TRBJ1-6; D call uncertain. Germline CDR1 SGHAT, CDR2 FQDESV (reference sequence). The CDR3 loop spans 13 amino acids. CDR3 coding DNA: TGTGCCACCAGCCGGATACTGGTTTCACCCCTCCACTTT. Translation gives CATSRILVSPLHF. Drawing the rest from reference TRBV11-1 and TRBJ1-6, the complete variable domain is EAEVAQSPRYKITEKSQAVAFWCDPISGHATLYWYRQILGQGPELLVQFQDESVVDDSQLPKDRFSAERLKGVDSTLKIQPAELGDSAMYLCATSRILVSPLHFGNGTRLTVT.